One sample yielded the 21 T cell receptor beta chains listed below, sequenced in a study of blood T cell repertoires in COVID-19. The assay was immunoSEQ multiplex PCR, and TCRdb's table has in-frame clones only and misses some. Among approximately 210,000 clones listed, about nine tenths were seen once. Sequences were obtained from PBMCs or T cells enriched from blood (not recorded which). These receptors were collected from a young man in a cohort exposed to, infected with or recovered from COVID-19 (not recorded which).

The chain has TRBV5-1 and TRBJ2-5; 10 nucleotides agree with TRBD1. V lost 4 bases to trimming and J lost 5 bases; unmatched junction nucleotides: 8. The germline gives CDR1 SGHRS, CDR2 YFSETQ. The CDR3 runs to 15 residues. The CDR3 nucleotides are TGCGCCAGCAGCCGTAGACAGGGGGCGGGGGAGACCCAGTACTTC. Its translation: CASSRRQGAGETQYF.

The V gene is TRBV5-6, the J gene TRBJ1-5; no clear D gene. This CDR3 is 16 amino acids long. Looked up from germline, CDR1 is SGHDT and CDR2 is YYEEEE. V lost 4 bases and J 4 bases, leaving 18 bases between the germline ends. The chain's CDR3 is CASSQRGKELNQPQHF. The DNA for the CDR3 is TGTGCCAGCAGCCAAAGAGGGAAGGAGTTGAATCAGCCCCAGCATTTT.

The rearrangement links TRBV7-9 to TRBJ1-1; 9 bases map to TRBD1. The V gene's germline CDR1 is SEHNR and CDR2 FQNEAQ (reference sequence). The V gene end was trimmed by 3 bases and the J gene end by 10 bases; junction bases not matched to a gene: 15. The CDR3 runs 16 residues. CDR3 DNA: TGTGCCAGCAGCTTGGGGGGACAGGGCGGGAGACGTGTAGCTTTCTTT. Protein: CASSLGGQGGRRVAFF.

The chain joins TRBV7-2 to TRBJ2-7; D is possibly TRBD1 (6 bases). The CDR3 runs to 16 residues. Looked up from germline, CDR1 is SGHTA and CDR2 is FQGNSA. Trimming cost V 5 bases and J 2 bases, with 19 bases left between them. The CDR3 loop is CASSPSMDRATYEQYF. CDR3 DNA: TGTGCCAGCAGCCCCAGTATGGACAGAGCCACCTACGAGCAGTACTTC.

The gene calls are TRBV9 and TRBJ1-2; 9 bases are a match to TRBD1. The CDR3 covers 15 residues. Germline CDR1 SGDLS, CDR2 YYNGEE. Losses at the gene ends were 4 bases for V and 7 bases for J; bases not matched to a gene: 11. In DNA form, the CDR3 reads TGTGCCAGCAGCCCAACCCAAGGGACAGGGTCTGGCTACACCTTC. Its protein is CASSPTQGTGSGYTF.

The rearrangement links TRBV5-4 to TRBJ2-5, with 9 nucleotides matching TRBD1. Germline CDR1 and CDR2: SGHNT and YYREEE (reference sequence). The CDR3 length is 16 residues. V was clipped by 4 bases and J by 2 bases; unmatched bases: 9. The CDR3 nucleotides are TGTGCCAGCAGCAGGGGACAGGGCGAAGGGCAAGAGACCCAGTACTTC. Protein product: CASSRGQGEGQETQYF.

This clone was seen just once. The chain joins TRBV18 to TRBJ1-1, with 9 bases that match TRBD1. This CDR3 has 15 residues. In germline, CDR1 is KGHSH, CDR2 LQKENI. J lost 3 bases, V lost 6 bases, and 8 bases had no gene match. CDR3 loop: CASSRRQGVDTEAFF. The CDR3 nucleotides are TGTGCCAGCTCGCGCCGACAGGGGGTGGACACTGAAGCTTTCTTT.

This chain joins TRBV11-3 and TRBJ1-1; D is unresolved. This CDR3 is 13 amino acids long. V shed 0 bases and J shed 1 base, with 3 bases lying between them. CDR1 and CDR2 from the germline V gene are SGHNT and YENEEA. DNA of the CDR3: TGTGCCAGCAGCTTAGACAAGAACACTGAAGCTTTCTTT. Translating gives CASSLDKNTEAFF. Looking up the rest from reference TRBV11-3 and TRBJ1-1 gives the full variable domain: EAGVVQSPRYKIIEKKQPVAFWCNPISGHNTLYWYLQNLGQGPELLIRYENEEAVDDSQLPKDRFSAERLKGVDSTLKIQPAELGDSAVYLCASSLDKNTEAFFGQGTRLTVV.

This chain uses TRBV6-5 with TRBJ1-2; 7 bases are shared with TRBD1. Germline CDR1 reads MNHEY; CDR2 reads SVGAGI. V lost 4 bases and J lost 3; bases outside the gene matches: 5. The CDR3 covers 14 residues. CDR3 nucleotide sequence: TGTGCCAGCAGTTCACAGGGGAGCGACTATGGCTACACCTTC. Amino acid sequence: CASSSQGSDYGYTF.

The V gene is TRBV5-1, the J gene TRBJ2-7; D is possibly TRBD1 (5 bases). CDR1 is SGHRS, CDR2 YFSETQ, per germline. The CDR3 spans 13 residues. Trimming shortened V by 4 bases and J by 3 bases, and 11 bases separated the two germline ends. The CDR3 sequence: CASSLNRFYEQYF. CDR3 nucleotide sequence: TGCGCCAGCAGCCTTAACAGGTTCTACGAGCAGTACTTC.

V is TRBV5-6 and J is TRBJ2-1; TRBD2 aligns across 10 bases. V lost 5 bases and J lost 6; bases outside the gene matches: 11. The length of the CDR3 is 16 residues. Germline CDR1 SGHDT, CDR2 YYEEEE. CDR3 residues: CASSRWTSGIRNEQFF. CDR3 coding DNA: TGTGCCAGCAGTCGTTGGACTAGCGGCATCCGCAATGAGCAGTTCTTC. Supplemented by reference TRBV5-6 and TRBJ2-1, the full variable domain reads DAGVTQSPTHLIKTRGQQVTLRCSPKSGHDTVSWYQQALGQGPQFIFQYYEEEERQRGNFPDRFSGHQFPNYSSELNVNALLLGDSALYLCASSRWTSGIRNEQFFGPGTRLTVL.

The rearrangement uses TRBV12-3 or TRBV12-4 and TRBJ2-3; 9 bases fit TRBD1. The CDR3 sequence is 12 residues long. V lost 6 bases, J lost 12 bases, and 7 bases stayed unmatched. CDR3 nucleotide sequence: TGTGCCAGCAGGAGGGACAGGGCGTCCCAGTATTTT. It specifies CASRRDRASQYF.

The rearrangement uses TRBV9 and TRBJ2-6; D unresolved. Trimming left V 0 bases short and J 2 bases short, with 9 bases between. This CDR3 contains 16 residues. Germline-derived CDR1 and CDR2 are SGDLS and YYNGEE. DNA for the CDR3: TGTGCCAGCAGCGTAGCGGGTATCCCTGGGGCCAACGTCCTGACTTTC. Translating gives CASSVAGIPGANVLTF.

This rearrangement joins TRBV6-5 to TRBJ1-5, with D unclear. Germline V gives CDR1 MNHEY, CDR2 SVGAGI. The V end was cut by 8 bases, the J end by 1 base, with 9 bases between. This CDR3 spans 13 amino acids. This CDR3 is CASVGISNQPQHF. The CDR3 DNA follows: TGTGCCAGCGTCGGGATCAGCAATCAGCCCCAGCATTTT.

The chain employs TRBV9 and TRBJ1-6; D unresolved. Germline V gene data show CDR1 as SGDLS and CDR2 as YYNGEE. V was pared by 3 bases and J by 10 bases, with 17 bases between. The CDR3 has 15 amino acids. The CDR3 reads CASSAPPEGNSPLHF. In DNA, the CDR3 is TGTGCCAGCAGCGCACCCCCCGAGGGCAACTCACCCCTCCACTTT.

This chain joins TRBV7-3 and TRBJ2-1; the D gene is possibly TRBD2 (6 bases). Germline loops: CDR1 SGHTA, CDR2 FQGTGA. The CDR3 loop spans 12 amino acids. Trimming pared 5 bases from V and 9 bases from J, leaving 11 bases between. The CDR3: CASSHSAGEQFF. CDR3 DNA: TGTGCCAGCAGCCATTCAGCGGGTGAGCAGTTCTTC.

This clone came up once. J is TRBJ2-3 and V is TRBV21-1; the table names TRBD2, a call not compared with the DNA. TRBV21-1 is a pseudogene locus. CDR3 length: 16 residues. In DNA, the CDR3 is TGTGCCAGCACGAAAATAGCGGGAGGGCCGGGGGATACGCAGTATTTT. Protein: CASTKIAGGPGDTQYF.

The chain employs TRBV5-8 and TRBJ1-1, with no clear D. The CDR3 length is 15 residues. CDR1 is SGHTS and CDR2 is YDEGEE in the germline V gene. The V end was cut by 0 bases, the J end by 4 bases, with 13 bases between. CDR3 in DNA: TGTGCCAGCAGCTTGGAACAGCTACTCTTCACTGAAGCTTTCTTT. Its translation is CASSLEQLLFTEAFF.

Only one count was recorded for this clone. The chain has TRBV19 and TRBJ2-3, with D perhaps TRBD2 (5 bases). V was pared by 3 bases and J by 1 base, with 14 bases between. CDR1 LNHDA and CDR2 SQIVND come from the germline V gene (reference sequence). The CDR3 extends over 16 amino acids. This chain's CDR3 is CASSMRGIGGTDTQYF. The CDR3 DNA is TGTGCCAGTAGTATGAGAGGGATTGGGGGCACAGATACGCAGTATTTT.

V and J are TRBV6-5 and TRBJ2-5, with a possible D match to TRBD1 (6 bases). The CDR3 extends over 15 amino acids. The germline V gene has CDR1 MNHEY and CDR2 SVGAGI. V lost 7 bases to trimming and J lost 5 bases, with 20 bases between them. The DNA of the CDR3 is TGTGCCAGCACTTCCTCAACAGGGAGTAGGGAGACCCAGTACTTC. Its translation: CASTSSTGSRETQYF.

This sequence joins TRBV4-1 and TRBJ1-1; 7 positions match TRBD1. Germline V gene sequence: CDR1 MGHRA, CDR2 YSYEKL. With 0 bases clipped from V and 0 bases from J, the junction kept 4 bases outside the gene matches. This CDR3 spans 16 amino acids. The CDR3: CASSQEVQGVNTEAFF. CDR3 nucleotide sequence: TGCGCCAGCAGCCAAGAGGTTCAGGGGGTGAACACTGAAGCTTTCTTT.